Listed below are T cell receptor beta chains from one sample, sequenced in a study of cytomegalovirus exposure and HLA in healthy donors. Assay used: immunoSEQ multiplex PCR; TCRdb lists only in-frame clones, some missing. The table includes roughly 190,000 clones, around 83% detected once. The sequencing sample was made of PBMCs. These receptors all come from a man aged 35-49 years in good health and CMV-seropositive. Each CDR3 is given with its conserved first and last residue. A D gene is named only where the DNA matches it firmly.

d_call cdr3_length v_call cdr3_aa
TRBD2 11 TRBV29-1 CSISGRGEQYF
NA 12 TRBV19 CASSILNTEAFF
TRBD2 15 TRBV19 CVSRNSGSRSYEQYF
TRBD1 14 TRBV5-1 CASSFTGAMDGYTF
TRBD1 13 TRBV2 CASTQGGHYGYTF
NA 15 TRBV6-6 CASSYGGASGTEAFF
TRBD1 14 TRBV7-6 CASSRNRGDQPQHF
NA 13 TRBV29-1 CSVSRRGSTEAFF
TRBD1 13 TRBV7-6 CATSGQQNTEAFF
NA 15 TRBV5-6 CASSHSGWAYNEQFF
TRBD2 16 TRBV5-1 CASSSLAGGSTDTQYF
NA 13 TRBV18 CASSPETAYEQYF
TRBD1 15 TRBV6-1 CASSELQGGYTEAFF
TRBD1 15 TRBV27 CASRPYRGRTGEQYF
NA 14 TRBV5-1 CASSLGTLNEKLFF
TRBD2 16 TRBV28 CASSMLTSGRAEEQYF
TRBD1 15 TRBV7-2 CASSLGEGARSPLHF
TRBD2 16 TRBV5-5 CASSPPSGTYNNEQFF
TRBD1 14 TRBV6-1 CASIQGVGNQPQHF
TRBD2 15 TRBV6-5 CASRGLAGVSYEQYF
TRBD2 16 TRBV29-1 CSVEEWRGSSTDTQYF
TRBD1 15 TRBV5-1 CASSFGTGTYNEQFF
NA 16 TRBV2 CASSQPQGPAKNSQYF
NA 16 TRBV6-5 CASSYSRRDYRNTIYF
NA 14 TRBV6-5 CASSYRGDGNTIYF
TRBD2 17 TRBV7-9 CASSILAGAAGGNEQFF
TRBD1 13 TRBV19 CAARGTGGTEAFF
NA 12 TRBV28 CASSAPADTQYF
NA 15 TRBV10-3 CAISGVREGDTEAFF
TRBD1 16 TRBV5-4 CASSSFETGYQETQYF
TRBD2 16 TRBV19 CASSLLAGGGPGELFF
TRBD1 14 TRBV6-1 CASSESGTEYEQYF
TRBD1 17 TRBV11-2 CASRTTGQGLSGNTIYF